These T cell receptor beta chains were read from a single sample in a study of T cell responses to AZD1222 COVID-19 vaccine. Here immunoSEQ multiplex PCR was the method, and the copy in TCRdb shows in-frame clones only, minus some. The sample includes about 100,000 clones, about 88% of them seen just once. Specimen: peripheral blood, collected on day 0 of AZD1222 vaccination. All receptors come from an adult in good health. CDR3s include the opening cysteine and the closing phenylalanine or tryptophan. A D gene is named only where the DNA matches it firmly. Expanded clones are given a class, and other clones once, few, many or no size at all.

cdr3_aa	cdr3_nt	v_call	j_call	clone_size	d_call
CASSLLAGVETQYF	TGCGCCAGCAGCCTTCTAGCGGGAGTAGAGACCCAGTACTTC	TRBV5-1	TRBJ2-5	.	TRBD2
CASSGTGSQPQHF	TGTGCCAGCAGCGGGACAGGGAGTCAGCCCCAGCATTTT	TRBV5-5	TRBJ1-5	once	TRBD1
CASSPVNTEAFF	TGTGCCAGCAGTCCAGTGAACACTGAAGCTTTCTTT	TRBV6-5	TRBJ1-1	.	.
CASSIGRVPEKLFF	TGTGCCAGTAGTATAGGGCGGGTACCCGAAAAACTGTTTTTT	TRBV19	TRBJ1-4	.	.
CASSLVPGNNEQFF	TGTGCCAGCAGCTTAGTTCCCGGGAACAATGAGCAGTTCTTC	TRBV7-9	TRBJ2-1	.	.
CASSTTVPGQGTGELFF	TGCGCCAGCAGCACCACCGTCCCGGGACAGGGAACCGGGGAGCTGTTTTTT	TRBV5-1	TRBJ2-2	.	TRBD1
CASSSDGRSNTEAFF	TGCGCCAGCAGCTCCGACGGTCGATCGAACACTGAAGCTTTCTTT	TRBV5-1	TRBJ1-1	few	.
CASSRGLAGGPSYEQYF	TGCGCCAGCAGCCGGGGACTAGCGGGAGGGCCATCCTACGAGCAGTACTTC	TRBV5-1	TRBJ2-7	.	TRBD2
CASSPTVDNQPQHF	TGTGCCAGCAGCCCGACAGTTGACAATCAGCCCCAGCATTTT	TRBV5-8	TRBJ1-5	.	.
CASSLNSGSPLHF	TGTGCCAGCAGCTTGAATTCGGGTTCACCCCTCCACTTT	TRBV11-2	TRBJ1-6	.	.
CASSTARDPRGPQHF	TGTGCCAGTAGTACCGCCCGGGACCCGCGGGGGCCCCAGCATTTT	TRBV19	TRBJ1-5	few	.
CASRTLQENTEAFF	TGTGCCAGCAGGACTTTACAGGAGAACACTGAAGCTTTCTTT	TRBV2	TRBJ1-1	many	.
CSVGLAGIGEQYF	TGCAGCGTAGGACTAGCGGGAATAGGCGAGCAGTACTTC	TRBV29-1	TRBJ2-7	.	TRBD2
CAISGGGGTGELFF	TGTGCCATCAGTGGAGGGGGGGGCACCGGGGAGCTGTTTTTT	TRBV10-3	TRBJ2-2	few	.
CASSITDANYGYTF	TGTGCCAGTAGTATAACAGACGCTAACTATGGCTACACCTTC	TRBV19	TRBJ1-2	.	.
CASSPMAGWDEQYF	TGTGCCAGCTCACCAATGGCAGGGTGGGACGAGCAGTACTTC	TRBV18	TRBJ2-7	few	.
CASSPRGGRNQPQHF	TGTGCCAGCAGTCCCCGAGGAGGGAGAAATCAGCCCCAGCATTTT	TRBV27	TRBJ1-5	.	.
CASSPRFRSYNEQFF	TGTGCCAGTAGCCCCAGGTTCCGCTCCTACAATGAGCAGTTCTTC	TRBV19	TRBJ2-1	once	.
CASSKAGDIYEQYF	TGTGCCAGCAGCAAAGCGGGAGACATCTACGAGCAGTACTTC	TRBV4-2	TRBJ2-7	.	TRBD2
CASSRTSSYEQYF	TGTGCCAGCAGTCGGACTAGCAGCTACGAGCAGTACTTC	TRBV27	TRBJ2-7	few	TRBD2
CASSLGAGVTGELFF	TGTGCCAGCAGCTTAGGAGCGGGAGTCACCGGGGAGCTGTTTTTT	TRBV11-2	TRBJ2-2	few	TRBD2
CASRKTPQLNQPQHF	TGTGCCAGCCGGAAGACGCCCCAACTCAATCAGCCCCAGCATTTT	TRBV6-5	TRBJ1-5	.	.
CAWSVGRGISGNTIYF	TGTGCCTGGAGTGTAGGTCGAGGGATCTCTGGAAACACCATATATTTT	TRBV30	TRBJ1-3	.	.
CASSQDAPPGELFF	TGCGCCAGCAGCCAAGATGCCCCGCCCGGGGAGCTGTTTTTT	TRBV4-1	TRBJ2-2	.	.
CASSSQTGQETQYF	TGCGCCAGCAGCTCCCAGACAGGACAAGAGACCCAGTACTTC	TRBV5-1	TRBJ2-5	.	.
CAITPGGNTEAFF	TGTGCCATCACCCCCGGTGGGAACACTGAAGCTTTCTTT	TRBV10-3	TRBJ1-1	few	.
CASSLRVGQANGYTF	TGTGCCAGCAGCCTCCGAGTAGGGCAGGCTAATGGCTACACCTTC	TRBV3-1/TRBV3-2	TRBJ1-2	.	.
CSVEEQYRQAYGYTF	TGCAGCGTTGAAGAACAGTACAGACAGGCCTATGGCTACACCTTC	TRBV29-1	TRBJ1-2	.	.
CASTSGRGEQYF	TGTGCCAGCACTAGCGGGAGGGGCGAGCAGTACTTC	TRBV6-5	TRBJ2-7	.	TRBD2